This is a list of T cell receptor beta chains from one sample in a study of control samples from healthy donors and cancer patients. Method: immunoSEQ multiplex PCR; TCRdb's copy keeps in-frame clones and lacks some. The sample lists approximately 180,000 clones, roughly 92% occurring once. The sample consisted of blood. The receptor source for this set is a woman between 18 and 29 years old in good health. CDR3s include the opening cysteine and the closing phenylalanine or tryptophan. D genes are given only for firm matches. The size of a clone is reported for some rows only, either as once, few or many, or as a class for expanded clones.

>TRBJ2-7|TRBD1|17|NA|TRBV6-2/TRBV6-3
CASSRRTGQGISYEQYF
TGTGCCAGCAGTCGCCGGACAGGGCAGGGGATCTCCTACGAGCAGTACTTC
>TRBJ2-1|NA|12|NA|TRBV12-3/TRBV12-4
CASSLTGNEQFF
TGTGCCAGCAGTTTAACGGGGAATGAGCAGTTCTTC
>TRBJ1-1|NA|16|NA|TRBV5-4
CASSSGGWGVDTEAFF
TGTGCCAGCAGCTCGGGTGGGTGGGGAGTCGACACTGAAGCTTTCTTT
>TRBJ2-2|NA|18|NA|TRBV15
CATSKKLTGTSNTGELFF
TGTGCCACCAGCAAAAAATTAACCGGGACATCGAACACCGGGGAGCTGTTTTTT
>TRBJ1-2|TRBD1|14|NA|TRBV9
CASSVGDRLYGYTF
TGTGCCAGCAGCGTGGGGGACAGACTCTATGGCTACACCTTC
>TRBJ1-5|TRBD1|16|NA|TRBV5-8
CASSLSIGTGDQPQHF
TGTGCCAGCAGCTTATCTATTGGGACAGGGGATCAGCCCCAGCATTTT
>TRBJ2-5|TRBD2|17|NA|TRBV10-3
CAISESRLAGGEETQYF
TGTGCCATCAGTGAGTCAAGGCTAGCGGGGGGAGAAGAGACCCAGTACTTC
>TRBJ2-6|NA|18|NA|TRBV15
CATSRPGHPLSGANVLTF
TGTGCCACCAGCAGGCCGGGCCATCCTCTCTCTGGGGCCAACGTCCTGACTTTC
>TRBJ1-6|NA|15|NA|TRBV5-5
CASSLELLSGSPLHF
TGTGCCAGCAGCTTGGAACTCCTTAGCGGTTCACCCCTCCACTTT
>TRBJ1-2|NA|14|NA|TRBV11-3
CASSLDGGRYGYTF
TGTGCCAGCAGCTTAGATGGGGGCAGGTATGGCTACACCTTC
>TRBJ1-5|NA|14|NA|TRBV6-6
CASSYDIVGQPQHF
TGTGCCAGCAGTTACGACATTGTAGGTCAGCCCCAGCATTTT
>TRBJ1-2|NA|15|NA|TRBV18
CASSPFQASEDGYTF
TGTGCCAGCTCACCCTTCCAGGCCTCTGAGGATGGCTACACCTTC
>TRBJ2-5|NA|16|NA|TRBV11-3
CASSQRGLLLAPTQYF
TGTGCCAGCAGCCAAAGAGGGCTTCTGCTAGCGCCGACCCAGTACTTC
>TRBJ1-4|NA|14|NA|TRBV4-1
CASSQTGRSEKLFF
TGCGCCAGCAGCCAAACGGGGCGGTCGGAAAAACTGTTTTTT
>TRBJ2-7|NA|14|NA|TRBV28
CASSNPGRPYEQYF
TGTGCCAGCAGCAACCCGGGACGACCCTACGAGCAGTACTTC
>TRBJ1-2|TRBD1|16|NA|TRBV4-3
CASRGPGTGVSYGYTF
TGCGCCAGCAGGGGGCCGGGGACAGGGGTATCATATGGCTACACCTTC
>TRBJ1-3|NA|14|NA|TRBV9
CASSVAGSGNTIYF
TGTGCCAGCAGCGTAGCGGGCTCTGGAAACACCATATATTTT
>TRBJ1-5|TRBD1|17|NA|TRBV28
CASSLRRTGFYNQPQHF
TGTGCCAGCAGTTTACGGAGGACAGGGTTCTACAATCAGCCCCAGCATTTT
>TRBJ2-1|NA|18|NA|TRBV18
CASSPIVVQGRSYNEQFF
TGTGCCAGCTCACCCATAGTAGTGCAGGGGCGATCGTACAATGAGCAGTTCTTC
>TRBJ1-1|NA|14|NA|TRBV6-5
CASSYSRGVTEAFF
TGTGCCAGCAGTTACTCCCGCGGGGTCACTGAAGCTTTCTTT
>TRBJ1-1|NA|13|once|TRBV27
CASGWAGTTEAFF
TGTGCCAGCGGGTGGGCAGGGACGACTGAAGCTTTCTTT
>TRBJ2-7|NA|16|NA|TRBV3-1/TRBV3-2
CASSQEPGHPPYEQYF
TGTGCCAGCAGCCAAGAACCGGGACACCCCCCGTACGAGCAGTACTTC
>TRBJ1-2|TRBD1|13|NA|TRBV2
CASSEGTGGRYTF
TGTGCCAGCAGCGAGGGGACAGGGGGTCGCTACACCTTC
>TRBJ1-1|TRBD1|14|NA|TRBV5-1
CASSPAGQGVEAFF
TGCGCCAGCAGCCCCGCTGGGCAGGGGGTTGAAGCTTTCTTT
>TRBJ1-4|NA|17|NA|TRBV7-8
CASSPHRSVTTNEKLFF
TGTGCCAGCAGCCCGCACAGGTCAGTCACAACTAATGAAAAACTGTTTTTT
>TRBJ1-2|NA|15|once|TRBV28
CASSPTVYDSYGYTF
TGTGCCAGCAGTCCAACAGTCTACGATTCCTATGGCTACACCTTC
>TRBJ1-1|NA|15|NA|TRBV19
CASSIGVRDYTEAFF
TGTGCCAGTAGTATCGGGGTGAGGGATTACACTGAAGCTTTCTTT
>TRBJ1-3|TRBD1|18|NA|TRBV11-2
CASSSGTGGFISGNTIYF
TGTGCCAGCAGTTCCGGGACAGGGGGGTTTATCTCTGGAAACACCATATATTTT
>TRBJ1-5|NA|16|NA|TRBV11-2
CASSLWEGQANQPQHF
TGTGCCAGCAGCTTATGGGAGGGTCAGGCAAATCAGCCCCAGCATTTT
>TRBJ1-5|NA|14|NA|TRBV9
CASSVAGAGQPQHF
TGTGCCAGCAGCGTAGCTGGGGCGGGTCAGCCCCAGCATTTT
>TRBJ1-3|NA|16|NA|TRBV21-1
CASSKPGPVSGNTIYF
TGTGCCAGCAGCAAACCGGGTCCCGTCTCTGGAAACACCATATATTTT
>TRBJ1-2|NA|15|NA|TRBV11-2
CASSSVGPSPEGYTF
TGTGCCAGCAGCTCCGTGGGGCCCTCCCCCGAGGGCTACACCTTC
>TRBJ2-7|TRBD2|15|NA|TRBV29-1
CSVGGTSGRSYEQYF
TGCAGCGTGGGGGGGACTAGCGGGAGAAGCTACGAGCAGTACTTC
>TRBJ2-5|TRBD2|17|NA|TRBV2
CASSEGIGEGPRETQYF
TGTGCCAGCAGTGAAGGGATCGGGGAGGGCCCTCGAGAGACCCAGTACTTC
>TRBJ2-1|NA|14|NA|TRBV10-3
CAIRGHSQYNEQFF
TGTGCCATCAGGGGGCACAGCCAATACAATGAGCAGTTCTTC
>TRBJ1-2|NA|19|NA|TRBV23-1
CASSQYCPELAPPNYGYTF
TGCGCCAGCAGTCAATACTGTCCGGAATTAGCTCCCCCTAACTATGGCTACACCTTC
>TRBJ2-3|NA|13|NA|TRBV10-1
CASSLDSEDTQYF
TGCGCCAGCAGTCTGGACTCTGAAGATACGCAGTATTTT
>TRBJ1-1|TRBD1|14|NA|TRBV2
CASSGQGRNTEAFF
TGTGCCAGCTCGGGACAGGGACGGAACACTGAAGCTTTCTTT
>TRBJ1-4|NA|14|NA|TRBV2
CASSWGPMGEKLFF
TGTGCCAGCAGCTGGGGTCCTATGGGCGAAAAACTGTTTTTT
>TRBJ2-7|TRBD2|15|NA|TRBV4-2
CASSQELAGDNEQYF
TGTGCCAGCAGCCAAGAACTAGCGGGGGATAACGAGCAGTACTTC
>TRBJ2-7|TRBD1|14|NA|TRBV4-3
CASAQWDRAHEQYF
TGCGCCAGCGCACAATGGGACAGGGCCCACGAGCAGTACTTC
>TRBJ2-3|NA|15|NA|TRBV5-1
CASSLANREGDTQYF
TGCGCCAGCAGCTTGGCGAACAGGGAGGGAGATACGCAGTATTTT